This TCR beta chain was documented in a study of human T cells and chemical hapten exposure. Study outcomes and limitations: TCRs above 1 in 1000 frequency did not change with DPC sensitization. Counts of expanded TCRs at PT1 were positively correlated with patch test score.

V gave up 3 bases and J gave up 1 base; unmatched junction bases: 7. Germline loops: CDR1 MNHNS, CDR2 SASEGT. CDR3 length: 17 amino acids. As the library was built, unique molecular identifiers were attached to individual cDNA molecules. Per the original data handling: Sample TCR counts, which ranged from roughly 20,000 to 750,000, had a median of 95,638. Using its own MiXCR run on the RACE reads, TCRdb lists one record per CDR3 protein. TCRdb's processing, not the study's, gives the V and J calls here. Among around 380,000 distinct CDR3 sequences listed, roughly 4.8% were seen once. Described time point: patch test 1, 2 weeks after DPC sensitization. This sample's treatment: therapeutic diphenylcyclopropenone sensitization with weekly scalp DPC. This clonotype was recorded at least ten times. Its antigen is currently unknown.

The sequencing here drew on whole blood, taken in connection with sensitization to the hapten diphenylcyclopropenone (DPC). V and J are TRBV6-1 and TRBJ1-5, with TRBD1 matching over 9 bases. This TCR came from a woman in her fifties or sixties with alopecia areata. Some clones in this sample may be carry-over from other donors' samples. In DNA, the CDR3 is TGTGCCAGCAGTGAGCAACAGGGGGCACGAAGCAATCAGCCCCAGCATTTT. Amino acids: CASSEQQGARSNQPQHF.